The 25 T cell receptor beta chains below come from one sample, sequenced in a study of shared clonotypes between healthy human individuals. TCRdb keeps only in-frame clones here, not all; method: immunoSEQ multiplex PCR. Here the sample spans 450,000 to 500,000 clones, roughly 80% being singletons. Sequences were obtained from PBMCs. All receptors come from a woman in her thirties or forties in good health. Some clones in this sample may be carry-over from other donors' samples.

This chain joins TRBV5-1 and TRBJ2-5; D may be TRBD1 or TRBD2 (6 bases each). This CDR3 contains 16 residues. V gave up 3 bases and J gave up 5 bases, with 20 bases separating them. Germline V gene sequence: CDR1 SGHRS, CDR2 YFSETQ. This chain's CDR3 is CASSSGASASRETQYF. As DNA, the CDR3 is TGCGCCAGCAGCTCGGGGGCTAGCGCCTCCCGGGAGACCCAGTACTTC.

CDR3 region: CASSLWVGGGEETQYF. The CDR3, as DNA: TGTGCCAGCAGCTTGTGGGTGGGGGGTGGAGAGGAGACCCAGTACTTC. The chain couples TRBV5-4 to TRBJ2-5, with D possibly being TRBD2 (6 bases). Germline lookup yields CDR1 SGHNT and CDR2 YYREEE (reference sequence). The CDR3 contains 16 residues. V was cut by 1 base and J by 5 bases, with 18 bases left in between. Full variable domain (rest looked up from reference TRBV5-4 and TRBJ2-5): ETGVTQSPTHLIKTRGQQVTLRCSSQSGHNTVSWYQQALGQGPQFIFQYYREEENGRGNFPPRFSGLQFPNYSSELNVNALELDDSALYLCASSLWVGGGEETQYFGPGTRLLVL.

This clone occurred once. V and J are TRBV6-1 and TRBJ1-5; D uncertain. Trimming pared 7 bases from V and 0 bases from J, leaving 10 bases between. Germline V lookup: CDR1 MNHNS, CDR2 SASEGT. This CDR3 spans 14 amino acids. The CDR3 here is CASTAEVSNQPQHF. CDR3 bases: TGTGCCAGCACCGCGGAGGTTAGCAATCAGCCCCAGCATTTT.

The gene calls are TRBV7-9 and TRBJ1-2; no clear D gene. V shed 10 bases and J shed 6 bases, with 6 bases lying between them. Germline V gene data show CDR1 as SEHNR and CDR2 as FQNEAQ (reference sequence). The length of the CDR3 is 9 residues. The CDR3 loop reads CANIDGYTF. DNA for the CDR3: TGTGCCAACATCGATGGCTACACCTTC. The whole variable domain, remainder taken from reference TRBV7-9 and TRBJ1-2, is DTGVSQNPRHKITKRGQNVTFRCDPISEHNRLYWYRQTLGQGPEFLTYFQNEAQLEKSRLLSDRFSAERPKGSFSTLEIQRTEQGDSAMYLCANIDGYTFGSGTRLTVV.

This clone has just one count. The sample has other DNA sequences that encode this CDR3 too. This sequence joins TRBV11-2 and TRBJ1-1, with D maybe TRBD1 (5 bases). Per germline, CDR1 SGHAT and CDR2 FQNNGV. This CDR3 is built from 13 residues. Trimming took 0 bases from V and 3 from J, leaving 5 bases between them. Here the CDR3 reads CASSLDRDTEAFF. The CDR3 nucleotides read TGTGCCAGCAGCTTAGACAGGGACACTGAAGCTTTCTTT.

This clone showed up just once. The V call is TRBV29-1, the J call TRBJ2-5; D is unresolved. The assigned J gene may be wrong: the sequence end matches TRBJ2-7 better. Germline V gene sequence: CDR1 SQVTM, CDR2 ANQGSEA. The CDR3 consists of 13 residues. CDR3 DNA sequence: TGCAGCGTTGGGCTGGCGGAACCCTACGAGCAGTACTTC. Amino acids: CSVGLAEPYEQYF.

The chain employs TRBV19 and TRBJ2-3; 9 positions agree with TRBD1. Germline-derived CDR1 and CDR2 are LNHDA and SQIVND (reference sequence). V shed 5 bases, J shed 1 base, and the junction held 7 bases outside the gene matches. This CDR3 is built from 16 residues. The CDR3 DNA reads TGTGCCAGTAGTCCGGGACAGGGCTACGGCACAGATACGCAGTATTTT. This encodes CASSPGQGYGTDTQYF.

This chain joins TRBV15 and TRBJ2-7, with TRBD1 matching 10 bases. J lost 0 bases, V lost 1 base, and 9 bases had no gene match. CDR1 is LNHNV, CDR2 YYDKDF, per germline (reference sequence). This CDR3 has 18 residues. The chain's CDR3 is CATSRVVVGDRGSYEQYF. CDR3 nucleotides: TGTGCCACCAGCAGAGTAGTGGTGGGGGACAGGGGCTCCTACGAGCAGTACTTC.

The J gene is TRBJ1-1, the V gene TRBV7-2; TRBD1 might be the D (6 bases). The CDR3 spans 14 residues. Germline V CDR1 and CDR2: SGHTA, FQGNSA. V lost 5 bases and J lost 2, with 12 bases in between. The CDR3 sequence: CASSADRQNTEAFF. The DNA of the CDR3 is TGTGCCAGCAGCGCGGACAGACAAAACACTGAAGCTTTCTTT.

This clone was counted once. The same CDR3 also results from other DNA sequences found in this sample. The chain carries TRBV6-1 and TRBJ1-5; no clear D. There are 13 residues in the CDR3. The V end lost 3 bases, the J end lost 3 bases, and 6 bases lay between the germline ends. Germline V gene sequence: CDR1 MNHNS, CDR2 SASEGT. CDR3 in DNA: TGTGCCAGCAGTGAGGGCCTCAATCAGCCCCAGCATTTT. It encodes CASSEGLNQPQHF.

About this clone itself: A much more abundant neighbour one base away suggests this may be a read error. The chain employs TRBV30 and TRBJ1-4; 7 positions agree with TRBD1. V was clipped by 2 bases and J by 7 bases; unmatched bases: 16. Germline loops: CDR1 GTSNPN, CDR2 SVGIG (reference sequence). CDR3 length: 17 amino acids. The chain's CDR3 is CAWSRDRASILSEKLFF. DNA for the CDR3: TGTGCCTGGAGTAGGGACAGAGCGTCTATTTTGAGTGAAAAACTGTTTTTT.

The table lists this clone with a few counts. The V and J genes are TRBV2 and TRBJ2-5, with D tentatively TRBD2 (6 bases). The germline V and J ends were trimmed by 1 base and 3 bases, with 21 bases remaining between them. The CDR3 runs 18 residues. Germline CDR1 and CDR2: SNHLY and FYNNEI. The CDR3 DNA reads as TGTGCCAGCAGTGAAGGGAATAGCTTGGCGGGATGGAAAGAGACCCAGTACTTC. This gives the protein CASSEGNSLAGWKETQYF.

V and J are TRBV5-1 and TRBJ2-1; TRBD2 aligns across 14 bases. The V gene end was trimmed by 3 bases and the J gene end by 3 bases; junction bases not matched to a gene: 11. Germline V gives CDR1 SGHRS, CDR2 YFSETQ. The CDR3 extends over 19 amino acids. The CDR3 region has the DNA TGCGCCAGCAGCTCGGGACTAGCGGGAGAGGGCGGGGTCTACAATGAGCAGTTCTTC. Amino acids: CASSSGLAGEGGVYNEQFF. The full variable domain, rest sourced from reference TRBV5-1 and TRBJ2-1, is KAGVTQTPRYLIKTRGQQVTLSCSPISGHRSVSWYQQTPGQGLQFLFEYFSETQRNKGNFPGRFSGRQFSNSRSEMNVSTLELGDSALYLCASSSGLAGEGGVYNEQFFGPGTRLTVL.

The chain joins TRBV7-8 to TRBJ2-1; perhaps TRBD1 as D (6 bases). This CDR3 comprises 15 residues. Trimming stripped 3 bases from V and 8 bases from J, with 17 bases between. The V gene's germline CDR1 is SGHVS and CDR2 FQNEAQ. The CDR3 DNA sequence: TGTGCCAGCAGCTTGTCCGGGACACCCCTTGATGAGCAGTTCTTC. Translating it yields CASSLSGTPLDEQFF.

On this clone: One junction end disagrees with the germline gene, perhaps due to a read error. The V and J genes are TRBV18 and TRBJ2-7, with TRBD1 matching over 9 bases. Germline V gene lookup returns CDR1 KGHSH and CDR2 LQKENI. The CDR3 length is 13 residues. CDR3 in amino acids: CAGSRDRESEQYF. The DNA for the CDR3 is TGTGCCGGCTCACGGGACAGGGAAAGCGAGCAGTACTTC.

This clone was seen just once. The chain employs TRBV19 and TRBJ2-7; no firm D call. With 1 base removed from V and 0 bases from J, the gap between germline ends came to 7 bases. CDR1 LNHDA and CDR2 SQIVND come from the germline V gene (reference sequence). The CDR3 totals 14 residues. CDR3 coding DNA: TGTGCCAGTAGTATAGCGGCCTCCTCCTACGAGCAGTACTTC. Its translation is CASSIAASSYEQYF.

The chain recombines TRBV4-1 with TRBJ2-7; a weak D match, TRBD1 (5 bases). Germline V gene data show CDR1 as MGHRA and CDR2 as YSYEKL. The V end was cut by 0 bases, the J end by 2 bases, with 11 bases between. This CDR3 region has 15 residues. The CDR3 reads CASSQERGSAYEQYF. The CDR3 bases are TGCGCCAGCAGCCAAGAAAGGGGATCGGCCTACGAGCAGTACTTC.

This sequence joins TRBV28 and TRBJ2-5, with 9 nucleotides matching TRBD1. The junction had 14 bases not matched to a gene; V was cut back by 9 bases and J by 9 bases. The germline gives CDR1 MDHEN, CDR2 SYDVKM. The CDR3 is made up of 14 amino acids. CDR3: CASRRGDREWAQYF. Written as DNA, the CDR3 is TGTGCCAGTCGGCGCGGGGACAGGGAATGGGCCCAGTACTTC.

The chain couples TRBV7-9 to TRBJ1-1, with D unclear. V lost 5 bases, J lost 3 bases, and 13 bases lay in between. The length of the CDR3 is 14 residues. Germline-derived CDR1 and CDR2 are SEHNR and FQNEAQ (reference sequence). CDR3 coding DNA: TGTGCCAGCAGCCTCCGGCCCGCGGACACTGAAGCTTTCTTT. Translated, it gives CASSLRPADTEAFF. The full variable domain, rest sourced from reference TRBV7-9 and TRBJ1-1, is DTGVSQNPRHKITKRGQNVTFRCDPISEHNRLYWYRQTLGQGPEFLTYFQNEAQLEKSRLLSDRFSAERPKGSFSTLEIQRTEQGDSAMYLCASSLRPADTEAFFGQGTRLTVV.

The chain couples TRBV4-2 to TRBJ2-1; TRBD2 matches at 7 bases. The CDR3 sequence is 19 residues long. Per germline, CDR1 LGHNA and CDR2 YNFKEQ. V was clipped by 1 base and J by 3 bases; unmatched bases: 15. The CDR3 region has the DNA TGTGCCAGCAGCCAAGTCGCGGACCTTTCGGGAGGTCTCTACAATGAGCAGTTCTTC. Translation gives CASSQVADLSGGLYNEQFF.

This sequence joins TRBV6-1 and TRBJ1-5; 9 bases match TRBD1. CDR3 length: 15 residues. Germline V lookup: CDR1 MNHNS, CDR2 SASEGT. V gave up 6 bases and J gave up 4 bases; unmatched junction bases: 7. CDR3 in amino acids: CASSGQGNMNQPQHF. The CDR3 DNA is TGTGCCAGCAGCGGACAGGGGAATATGAATCAGCCCCAGCATTTT.

The count of this clone is one. The J gene is TRBJ2-7, the V gene TRBV4-1; TRBD1 aligns across 7 bases. Germline loops: CDR1 MGHRA, CDR2 YSYEKL. The junction had 10 bases not matched to a gene; V was cut back by 4 bases and J by 4 bases. The CDR3 has 15 amino acids. CDR3 sequence: CASSLNRGESYEQYF. In DNA, the CDR3 is TGCGCCAGCAGCCTTAACAGGGGTGAATCATACGAGCAGTACTTC.

The chain uses TRBV25-1 and TRBJ2-7; TRBD1 matches 7 bases. Losses at the gene ends were 6 bases for V and 2 bases for J; bases not matched to a gene: 7. CDR3 length equals 14 residues. Germline CDR1 is MGHDK and CDR2 is SYGVNS. CDR3 nucleotides: TGTGCCAGCAGCTCCGGACAGGCGGCCTACGAGCAGTACTTC. Its translation is CASSSGQAAYEQYF.

CDR3 in DNA: TGTGCCAGCAGCCTCCAGATGAACACTGAAGCTTTCTTT. Its protein product is CASSLQMNTEAFF. The chain uses TRBV7-6 and TRBJ1-1; no clear D gene. The CDR3 is made up of 13 amino acids. Trimming pared 5 bases from V and 0 bases from J, leaving 7 bases between. Germline CDR1 is SGHVS and CDR2 is FNYEAQ.

The J gene is TRBJ1-1, the V gene TRBV19; possibly TRBD1 for D (5 bases). Trimming took off 2 bases at V and 1 base at J, with 11 bases between the two ends. The CDR3 is 15 amino acids. Looked up from germline, CDR1 is LNHDA and CDR2 is SQIVND (reference sequence). The CDR3 DNA reads as TGTGCCAGTAGTATAAGGGGATACCGGAACACTGAAGCTTTCTTT. It specifies CASSIRGYRNTEAFF.